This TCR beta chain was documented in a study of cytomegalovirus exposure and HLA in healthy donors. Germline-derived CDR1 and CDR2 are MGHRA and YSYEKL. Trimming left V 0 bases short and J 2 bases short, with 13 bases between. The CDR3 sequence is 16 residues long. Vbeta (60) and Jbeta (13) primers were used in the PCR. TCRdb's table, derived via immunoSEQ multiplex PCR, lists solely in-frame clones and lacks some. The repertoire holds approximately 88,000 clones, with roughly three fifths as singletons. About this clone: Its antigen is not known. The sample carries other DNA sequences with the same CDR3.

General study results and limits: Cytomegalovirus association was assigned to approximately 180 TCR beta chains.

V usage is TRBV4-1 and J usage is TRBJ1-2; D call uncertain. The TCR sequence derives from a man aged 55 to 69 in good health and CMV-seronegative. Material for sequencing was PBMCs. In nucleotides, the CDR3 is TGCGCCAGCAGCCAAGAGCCCTGGGAGTCCAACTATGGCTACACCTTC. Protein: CASSQEPWESNYGYTF.